This T cell receptor (beta chain) comes out of a study of beta chain features in type 1 diabetes. Cell sorting via CD45RO/CCR7/CD25/CD127/CD95/CD27 was performed to obtain CD4+ naive, central memory, regulatory and stem cell-like memory cells. Since all of the isolated RNA was reverse transcribed, expressed TCRB transcripts were what got sequenced. Only in-frame clones appear in the TCRdb table, and some are missing; sequencing was by immunoSEQ multiplex PCR. Among 450,000 to 550,000 clones listed, roughly 31% were seen once. Study findings and constraints: TCRB CDR3 length was moderately but significantly reduced in all four CD4+ subsets of Type 1 diabetes patients. When VDJ junctions were examined, type 1 diabetes patients showed fewer insertions and more deletions.

The CDR3 consists of 13 residues. The germline CDR1 and CDR2 sequences are LNHNV and YYDKDF (reference sequence). The ends lost 6 bases at V and 3 bases at J; junction bases unmatched: 4. In the case of this clone: Its target is not known.

This TCR came from a man aged 18 to 30 in good health. Sequenced sample: naive CD4+ T cells from blood. The chain is built from TRBV15 and TRBJ1-1; 7 bases fit TRBD1. The CDR3 DNA follows: TGTGCCACCAGGACACAGGGGCACACTGAAGCTTTCTTT. Its translation is CATRTQGHTEAFF.